This is a list of T cell receptor beta chains from one sample in a study of identifying expanded T cells in peripheral blood. Profiled with immunoSEQ multiplex PCR; TCRdb holds only in-frame clones, not every one. The sample includes tens of thousands of clones, about 88% seen only once; the top ten take just under 4.5%. The sample was blood. These TCRs come from a person between 18 and 75 years old in good health. Both conserved end residues are part of each CDR3. D genes are given only for firm matches. Some rows mark clone size as missing; the rest say once, few, many or name a class of expanded clone.

>NA|TRBV9|NA|TRBJ2-1
TGTGCCAGCAGCGTAGTGGGAGGTTCGGCGGGATTCTACTCCTACAATGAGCAGTTCTTC
CASSVVGGSAGFYSYNEQFF
>NA|TRBV2|NA|TRBJ1-1
TGTGCCAGCAGTGAAGCGAACAGTGACACTGAAGCTTTCTTT
CASSEANSDTEAFF
>NA|TRBV6-6|NA|TRBJ2-7
TGTGCCAGCAGTTTCCTTTTTGGCTACGAGCAGTACTTC
CASSFLFGYEQYF
>NA|TRBV19|NA|TRBJ2-7
TGTGCCAGTAGTATAGTTCTATGGCAGCTCTACGAGCAGTACTTC
CASSIVLWQLYEQYF
>NA|TRBV19|TRBD2|TRBJ2-2
TGTGCCAGTAGTAGCCCGGGACTAGCGACAAACACCGGGGAGCTGTTTTTT
CASSSPGLATNTGELFF
>NA|TRBV6-5|NA|TRBJ2-2
TGTGCCAGCAGTTATATCGGAACCGGGGAGCTGTTTTTT
CASSYIGTGELFF
>NA|TRBV7-2|NA|TRBJ2-7
TGTGCCAGCAGCTTAGGGGGGGCCGAGCAGTACTTC
CASSLGGAEQYF
>NA|TRBV7-9|NA|TRBJ1-3
TGTGCCAGCAGCCCCGCTAGCTCTGGAAACACCATATATTTT
CASSPASSGNTIYF
>NA|TRBV7-6|NA|TRBJ1-3
TGTGCCAGCTCCCTTACCGGGGGTACCATATATTTT
CASSLTGGTIYF
>once|TRBV11-3|NA|TRBJ1-1
TGTGCCAGCAGCTTAACCCCGGCCGCCCTTGAAGCTTTCTTT
CASSLTPAALEAFF
>NA|TRBV6-1|NA|TRBJ2-5
TGTGCCAGCAGTGTGCCCACCGGGACCCAGTACTTC
CASSVPTGTQYF
>NA|TRBV7-3|NA|TRBJ1-1
TGTGCCAGCAGCTTATCGTTTCGCGGTGAAGCTTTCTTT
CASSLSFRGEAFF
>once|TRBV7-9|TRBD1|TRBJ1-3
TGTGCCAGCAGCCGCTCTGACAGGGGGCATGGAAACACCATATATTTT
CASSRSDRGHGNTIYF
>NA|TRBV7-8|NA|TRBJ2-7
TGTGCCAGCAGCTCCGGTGGGGCAGGGAACGAGCAGTACTTC
CASSSGGAGNEQYF
>NA|TRBV30|NA|TRBJ1-5
TGTGCCTGGGCCCTGGAGTCCAATCAGCCCCAGCATTTT
CAWALESNQPQHF
>once|TRBV25-1|TRBD1|TRBJ2-2
TGTGCCAGCAGTGAACAGGGGGCCCAATCTACCGGGGAGCTGTTTTTT
CASSEQGAQSTGELFF
>NA|TRBV19|TRBD1|TRBJ1-1
TGTGCCAGTAGTATTCCCGGACAGGCCTACACTGAAGCTTTCTTT
CASSIPGQAYTEAFF
>NA|TRBV6-6|NA|TRBJ1-1
TGTGCCAGTCAACTTCTCCCTTCGGGGAACACTGAAGCTTTCTTT
CASQLLPSGNTEAFF
>NA|TRBV7-2|NA|TRBJ1-5
TGTGCCAGCAGCCCTAGTCCGGGGCGGCACAATCAGCCCCAGCATTTT
CASSPSPGRHNQPQHF
>NA|TRBV29-1|NA|TRBJ1-2
TGCAGCGTTGTGAGGGGACACGGCCTCTATGGCTACACCTTC
CSVVRGHGLYGYTF
>once|TRBV11-3|NA|TRBJ2-1
TGTGCCAGCAGCTTAGGGGACCCTTCCTACAATGAGCAGTTCTTC
CASSLGDPSYNEQFF
>NA|TRBV7-9|TRBD2|TRBJ2-3
TGTGCCAGCAGCCCCGCGGGGACTAGAGCGCTGCGTACGCAGTATTTT
CASSPAGTRALRTQYF
>NA|TRBV7-2|NA|TRBJ1-1
TGTGCCAGCAGCACCTACCAGATCGGGACTGAAGCTTTCTTT
CASSTYQIGTEAFF
>NA|TRBV7-9|NA|TRBJ2-3
TGTGCCAGCAGGACAGCTAGCACAGATACGCAGTATTTT
CASRTASTDTQYF
>NA|TRBV27|NA|TRBJ1-6
TGTGCCAGCAGGAGGTCACGAGGTACGGGTTCACCCCTCCACTTT
CASRRSRGTGSPLHF
>NA|TRBV19|NA|TRBJ1-2
TGTGCCAGTAGTATTAGGGACTTTGGCTACACCTTC
CASSIRDFGYTF
>few|TRBV29-1|NA|TRBJ2-5
TGCAGCGTTCGGACAACAATAAGAGAGACCCAGTACTTC
CSVRTTIRETQYF
>once|TRBV10-3|NA|TRBJ1-6
TGTGCCATCAGTGAAGGGCGGAGCTCCTATAATTCACCCCTCCACTTT
CAISEGRSSYNSPLHF
>NA|TRBV6-5|NA|TRBJ2-2
TGTGCCAGCAGTTACCAGCGTATAAGGCGCGAGGAGCTGTTTTTT
CASSYQRIRREELFF
>NA|TRBV6-1|NA|TRBJ2-3
TGTGCCAGCAGTGAGACACACAGACCTTTGGACACAGATACGCAGTATTTT
CASSETHRPLDTDTQYF
>NA|TRBV7-8|NA|TRBJ2-7
TGTGCCAGCAGCGAATGGGGAGGTCTCTACGAGCAGTACTTC
CASSEWGGLYEQYF
>NA|TRBV5-4|NA|TRBJ1-2
TGTGCCAGCAGCTTGGCCGGCGGGAGGGGCTATGGCTACACCTTC
CASSLAGGRGYGYTF
>NA|TRBV18|TRBD2|TRBJ2-1
TGTGCCAGCTCACCTCTTCGAAGGAATAGCGGGGCCTACAATGAGCAGTTCTTC
CASSPLRRNSGAYNEQFF
>once|TRBV6-1|NA|TRBJ1-1
TGTGCCAGCAGTGAAGTGAACACTGAAGCTTTCTTT
CASSEVNTEAFF
>NA|TRBV5-4|NA|TRBJ2-7
TGTGCCAGCAGCCCTCTGCAAGGGATGTACGAGCAGTACTTC
CASSPLQGMYEQYF
>NA|TRBV27|NA|TRBJ2-2
TGTGCCAGCAGTCGGGTGAAGGGGAACACCGGGGAGCTGTTTTTT
CASSRVKGNTGELFF
>NA|TRBV6-5|TRBD1|TRBJ1-5
TGTGCCAGCAGTGCCCTACCAGGGGGGGTGAGGCCCCAGCATTTT
CASSALPGGVRPQHF
>NA|TRBV7-9|NA|TRBJ2-7
TGTGCCAGCAGCCGCACAGTTTCCTACGAGCAGTACTTC
CASSRTVSYEQYF
>NA|TRBV4-3|NA|TRBJ1-2
TGCGCCAGCAGCGCCCGGAGGGGCGGCTACACCTTC
CASSARRGGYTF
>NA|TRBV5-4|NA|TRBJ2-3
TGTGCCAGCACTCCTTACAGGAGCCCTGGGGATACGCAGTATTTT
CASTPYRSPGDTQYF
>few|TRBV28|TRBD1|TRBJ2-3
TGTGCCAGCAGTTCAGGACAGGGCTCAGATACGCAGTATTTT
CASSSGQGSDTQYF
>NA|TRBV19|NA|TRBJ1-5
TGTGCCAGTAGTATAGATACGCCTTGGGGGCGGAGGTGGCAGCCCCAGCATTTT
CASSIDTPWGRRWQPQHF
>NA|TRBV7-6|TRBD1|TRBJ2-1
TGTGCCAGCGGGACAGGAGAGACCTACAATGAGCAGTTCTTC
CASGTGETYNEQFF
>NA|TRBV5-4|NA|TRBJ1-1
TGTGCCAGCAGCTTGGGGGCCGGGCCCACTGAAGCTTTCTTT
CASSLGAGPTEAFF
>few|TRBV18|NA|TRBJ1-2
TGTGCCAGCTCACCTAGGAGGGGTGATGGCTACACCTTC
CASSPRRGDGYTF
>NA|TRBV15|NA|TRBJ1-6
TGTGCCACCAGCCGCACCGGGGTAGCAGGGTCACCCCTCCACTTT
CATSRTGVAGSPLHF
>NA|TRBV6-1|NA|TRBJ2-1
TGTGCCAGCAGTGACCCACCCGGCGGATACAATGAGCAGTTCTTC
CASSDPPGGYNEQFF
>NA|TRBV6-5|NA|TRBJ1-6
TGTGCCAGCAGTTACCCGGGGAATTCACCCCTCCACTTT
CASSYPGNSPLHF
>NA|TRBV6-1|NA|TRBJ1-3
TGTGCCAGCAGTCAGTTATCGGGATCAGGAAACACCATATATTTT
CASSQLSGSGNTIYF
>NA|TRBV2|NA|TRBJ2-1
TGTGCCAGCAGTGAATTTCAGCTTGCGGACAATGAGCAGTTCTTC
CASSEFQLADNEQFF
>NA|TRBV2|NA|TRBJ1-4
TGTGCCAGCAGTGACCCCGGTAATGAAAAACTGTTTTTT
CASSDPGNEKLFF
>NA|TRBV27|NA|TRBJ1-1
TGTGCCAGCAGTTTAACCGCGGGGTTGAACACTGAAGCTTTCTTT
CASSLTAGLNTEAFF
>NA|TRBV19|NA|TRBJ2-7
TGTGCCAGTAGTAGCCCGGATACCTACTACGAGCAGTACTTC
CASSSPDTYYEQYF
>NA|TRBV7-2|NA|TRBJ1-3
TGTGCCAGCAGTCTCCTGTGGGGGGCCTCTGGAAACACCATATATTTT
CASSLLWGASGNTIYF